Below, one T cell receptor beta chain is given with its context. Its antigen is currently unknown. Treatment of the sample: approximately 18 received Ad26.COV2.S at low or high dose, single or two shots; 5 received placebo; per-sample allocation not given. After the first vaccine or placebo injection, samples were drawn on day 63. TCRdb keeps only in-frame clones here, not all; method: immunoSEQ multiplex PCR. The data show nearly 400,000 clones, about 91% seen once. This record belongs to a study of Ad26.COV2.S vaccination and SARS-CoV-2 variants. Study context: Intramuscular Ad26.COV2.S doses were given once or twice, 56 days apart.

CDR1 and CDR2 from the germline V gene are SGHNT and YYREEE (reference sequence). V was clipped by 4 bases and J by 2 bases, with 25 bases between them. This CDR3 contains 18 residues. Broader study findings: Spike-specific TCR breadth was greater in vaccine than placebo recipients. Breadth of non-spike TCRs did not differ between vaccinees and placebo recipients. CD8+ and CD4+ T cells specific for spike reportedly responded with substantial breadth after vaccination.

The sequencing here drew on peripheral blood, taken in a trial of Ad26.COV2.S vaccine versus placebo. The chain links TRBV5-4 to TRBJ2-7; the D gene is possibly TRBD2 (5 bases). The receptor's source is a person between 18 and 65 years old who received the Ad26.COV2.S COVID-19 vaccine or a placebo. In DNA, the CDR3 is TGTGCCAGCAGCAACTTCGCCCCTACGACGATCGGGGCCTACGAGCAGTACTTC. Its protein product is CASSNFAPTTIGAYEQYF.